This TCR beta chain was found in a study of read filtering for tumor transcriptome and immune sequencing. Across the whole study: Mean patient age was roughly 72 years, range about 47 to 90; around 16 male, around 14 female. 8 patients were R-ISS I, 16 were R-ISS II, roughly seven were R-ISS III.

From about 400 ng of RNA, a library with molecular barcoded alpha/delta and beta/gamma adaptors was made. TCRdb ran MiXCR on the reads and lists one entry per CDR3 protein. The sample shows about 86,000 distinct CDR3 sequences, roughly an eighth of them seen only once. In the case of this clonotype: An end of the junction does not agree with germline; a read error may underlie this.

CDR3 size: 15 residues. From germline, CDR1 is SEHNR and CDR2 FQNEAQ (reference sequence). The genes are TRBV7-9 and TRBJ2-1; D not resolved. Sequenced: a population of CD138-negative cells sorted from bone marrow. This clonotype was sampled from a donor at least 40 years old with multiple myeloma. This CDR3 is CASSSQRGAYNGQFF. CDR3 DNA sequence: TGTGCCAGCAGCTCCCAGCGCGGAGCCTACAATGGGCAGTTCTTC. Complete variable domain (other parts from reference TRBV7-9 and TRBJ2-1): DTGVSQNPRHKITKRGQNVTFRCDPISEHNRLYWYRQTLGQGPEFLTYFQNEAQLEKSRLLSDRFSAERPKGSFSTLEIQRTEQGDSAMYLCASSSQRGAYNGQFFGPGTRLTVL.